This T cell receptor (beta chain) was observed in a study of T cell responses to AZD1222 COVID-19 vaccine. Findings and limits, study-wide: Dominant CD4 TCR responses targeted spike regions 160-218 and 743-854. Sampled repertoires all dated from after the peak T cell response.

CDR1 is LGHNA and CDR2 is YSLEER in the germline V gene. V lost 0 bases and J lost 10; bases outside the gene matches: 6. The CDR3 has 15 residues. Only a few counts were recorded for this clone. As yet, its antigen is unknown. Some clones are missing from TCRdb's copy, which holds only in-frame ones; the method was immunoSEQ multiplex PCR. The data show 110,000 to 150,000 clones, 88% seen once. The TCR comes from an adult in good health. The chain links TRBV4-3 to TRBJ1-6; 7 bases map to TRBD1. Specimen: peripheral blood, collected on day 0 of AZD1222 vaccination. CDR3 loop: CASSQDGTAESPLHF. The DNA of the CDR3 is TGCGCCAGCAGCCAAGACGGGACAGCAGAGTCACCCCTCCACTTT.